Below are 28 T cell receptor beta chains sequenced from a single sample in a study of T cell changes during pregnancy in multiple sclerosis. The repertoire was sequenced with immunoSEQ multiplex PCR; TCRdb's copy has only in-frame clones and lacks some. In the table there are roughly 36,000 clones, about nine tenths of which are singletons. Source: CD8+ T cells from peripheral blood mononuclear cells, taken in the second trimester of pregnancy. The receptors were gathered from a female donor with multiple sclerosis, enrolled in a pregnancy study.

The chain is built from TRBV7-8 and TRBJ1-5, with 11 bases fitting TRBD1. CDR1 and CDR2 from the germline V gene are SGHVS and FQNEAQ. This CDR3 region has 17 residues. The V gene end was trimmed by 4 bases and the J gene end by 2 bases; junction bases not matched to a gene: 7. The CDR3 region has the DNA TGTGCCAGCAGCTGGACCCCGGGACAGGGGGGCAATCAGCCCCAGCATTTT. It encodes CASSWTPGQGGNQPQHF.

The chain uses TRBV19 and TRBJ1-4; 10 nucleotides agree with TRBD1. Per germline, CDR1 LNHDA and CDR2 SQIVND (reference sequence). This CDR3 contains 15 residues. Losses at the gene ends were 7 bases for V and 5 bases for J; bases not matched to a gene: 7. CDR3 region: CASNPLGQGNEKLFF. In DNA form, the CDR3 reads TGTGCCAGTAATCCCCTGGGACAGGGGAATGAAAAACTGTTTTTT.

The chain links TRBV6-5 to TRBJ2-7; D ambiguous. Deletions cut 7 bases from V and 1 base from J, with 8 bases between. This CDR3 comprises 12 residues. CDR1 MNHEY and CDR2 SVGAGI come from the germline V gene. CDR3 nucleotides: TGTGCCAGCACCACCGGGTCCTACGAGCAGTACTTC. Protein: CASTTGSYEQYF.

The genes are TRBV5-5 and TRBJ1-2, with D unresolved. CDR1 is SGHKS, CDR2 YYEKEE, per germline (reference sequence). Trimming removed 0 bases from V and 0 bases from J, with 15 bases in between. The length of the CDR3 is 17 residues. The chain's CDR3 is CASSLGEWAVANYGYTF. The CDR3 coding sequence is TGTGCCAGCAGCTTGGGAGAATGGGCTGTAGCTAACTATGGCTACACCTTC.

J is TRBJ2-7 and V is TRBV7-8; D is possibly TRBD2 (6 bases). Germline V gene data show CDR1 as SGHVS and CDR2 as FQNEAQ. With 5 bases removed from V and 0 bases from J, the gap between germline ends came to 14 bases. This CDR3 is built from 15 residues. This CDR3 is CASSAGEAPSYEQYF. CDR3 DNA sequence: TGTGCCAGCAGCGCCGGGGAGGCTCCCTCCTACGAGCAGTACTTC. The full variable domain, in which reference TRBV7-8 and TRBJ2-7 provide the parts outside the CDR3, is GAGVSQSPRYKVAKRGQDVALRCDPISGHVSLFWYQQALGQGPEFLTYFQNEAQLDKSGLPSDRFFAERPEGSVSTLKIQRTQQEDSAVYLCASSAGEAPSYEQYFGPGTRLTVT.

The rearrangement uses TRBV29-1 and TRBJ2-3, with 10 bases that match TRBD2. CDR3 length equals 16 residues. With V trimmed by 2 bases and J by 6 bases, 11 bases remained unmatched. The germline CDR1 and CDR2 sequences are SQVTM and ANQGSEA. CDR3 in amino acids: CSVEKASGSYFDTQYF. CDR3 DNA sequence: TGCAGCGTTGAAAAGGCTAGCGGGAGCTATTTTGATACGCAGTATTTT.

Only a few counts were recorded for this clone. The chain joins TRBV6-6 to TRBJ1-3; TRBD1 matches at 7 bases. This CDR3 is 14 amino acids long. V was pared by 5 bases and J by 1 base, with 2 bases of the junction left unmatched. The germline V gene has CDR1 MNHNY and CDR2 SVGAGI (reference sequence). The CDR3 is CASSGTESGNTIYF. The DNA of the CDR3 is TGTGCCAGCAGTGGGACAGAATCTGGAAACACCATATATTTT.

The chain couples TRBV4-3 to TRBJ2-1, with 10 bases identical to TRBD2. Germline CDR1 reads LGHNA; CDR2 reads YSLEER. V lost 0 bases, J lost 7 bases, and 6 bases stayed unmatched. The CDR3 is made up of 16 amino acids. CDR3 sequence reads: CASSQDLSGGANEQFF. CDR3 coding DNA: TGCGCCAGCAGCCAAGATTTGAGCGGGGGGGCAAATGAGCAGTTCTTC.

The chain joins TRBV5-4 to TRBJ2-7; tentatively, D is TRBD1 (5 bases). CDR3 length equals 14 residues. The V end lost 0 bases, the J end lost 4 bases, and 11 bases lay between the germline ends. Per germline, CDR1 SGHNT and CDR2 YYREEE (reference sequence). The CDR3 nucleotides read TGTGCCAGCAGCTTGGCCGACAGCAAATACGAGCAGTACTTC. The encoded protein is CASSLADSKYEQYF. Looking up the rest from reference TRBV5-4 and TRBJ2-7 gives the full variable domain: ETGVTQSPTHLIKTRGQQVTLRCSSQSGHNTVSWYQQALGQGPQFIFQYYREEENGRGNFPPRFSGLQFPNYSSELNVNALELDDSALYLCASSLADSKYEQYFGPGTRLTVT.

CDR3 in amino acids: CASSHEQGSSSGANVLTF. For the CDR3, the DNA is TGCGCCAGCAGCCATGAACAGGGGTCGTCCTCTGGGGCCAACGTCCTGACTTTC. The V call is TRBV4-3, the J call TRBJ2-6; 7 bases match TRBD1. Germline V gene data show CDR1 as LGHNA and CDR2 as YSLEER. The CDR3 contains 18 residues. J was trimmed by 0 bases and V by 3 bases; bases with no gene match: 8.

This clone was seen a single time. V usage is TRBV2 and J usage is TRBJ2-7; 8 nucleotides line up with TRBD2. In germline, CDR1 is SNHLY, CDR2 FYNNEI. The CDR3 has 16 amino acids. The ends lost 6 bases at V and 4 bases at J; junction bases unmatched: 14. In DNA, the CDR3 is TGTGCCAGCAGCTCCCCACCCCGCGGGAGGCGTTACGAGCAGTACTTC. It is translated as CASSSPPRGRRYEQYF. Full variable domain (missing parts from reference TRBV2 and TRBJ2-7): EPEVTQTPSHQVTQMGQEVILRCVPISNHLYFYWYRQILGQKVEFLVSFYNNEISEKSEIFDDQFSVERPDGSNFTLKIRSTKLEDSAMYFCASSSPPRGRRYEQYFGPGTRLTVT.

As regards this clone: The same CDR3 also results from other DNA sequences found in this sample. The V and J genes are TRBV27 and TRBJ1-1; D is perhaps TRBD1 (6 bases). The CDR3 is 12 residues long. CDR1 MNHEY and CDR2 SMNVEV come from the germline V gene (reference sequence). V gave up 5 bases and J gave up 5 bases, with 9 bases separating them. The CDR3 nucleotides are TGTGCCAGCAGTCTCACAGGGACTGAAGCTTTCTTT. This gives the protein CASSLTGTEAFF.

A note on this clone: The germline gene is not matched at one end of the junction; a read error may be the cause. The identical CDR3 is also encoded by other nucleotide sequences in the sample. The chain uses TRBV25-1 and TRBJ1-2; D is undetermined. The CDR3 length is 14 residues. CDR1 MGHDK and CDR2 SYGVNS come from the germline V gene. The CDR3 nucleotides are TGTGCCAGCAGGGCCCCGACTTATAACTATGGCTATACCTTC. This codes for CASRAPTYNYGYTF.

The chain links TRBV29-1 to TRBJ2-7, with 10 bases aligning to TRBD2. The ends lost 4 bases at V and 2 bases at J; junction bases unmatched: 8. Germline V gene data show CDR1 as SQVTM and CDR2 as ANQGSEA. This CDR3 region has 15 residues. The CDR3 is CSVAASGSRPYEQYF. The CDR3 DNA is TGCAGCGTTGCGGCTAGCGGGAGTCGCCCCTACGAGCAGTACTTC.

CDR3 sequence (DNA): TGTGCCAGCAGTTTAGTTGGTCTAGCGGGAGGTTACTACGAGCAGTACTTC. Its protein is CASSLVGLAGGYYEQYF. The V and J genes are TRBV27 and TRBJ2-7; TRBD2 matches 11 bases. With V trimmed by 2 bases and J by 3 bases, 9 bases remained unmatched. CDR1 is MNHEY and CDR2 is SMNVEV in the germline V gene (reference sequence). The CDR3 runs 17 residues.

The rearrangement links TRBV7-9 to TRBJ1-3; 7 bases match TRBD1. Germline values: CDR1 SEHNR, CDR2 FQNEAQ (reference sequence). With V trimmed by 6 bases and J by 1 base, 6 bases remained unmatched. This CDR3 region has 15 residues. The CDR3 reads CASSPQQGSGNTIYF. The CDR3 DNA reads TGTGCCAGCAGTCCCCAACAGGGGTCTGGAAACACCATATATTTT.

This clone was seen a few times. The CDR3 DNA reads TGTGCCAGCAGTTACGCGACAGAAGCTTTCTTT. Protein product: CASSYATEAFF. J is TRBJ1-1 and V is TRBV5-6; D is undetermined. V was trimmed by 5 bases and J by 8 bases, leaving 10 bases between them. CDR3 length: 11 amino acids. Germline assignment: CDR1 SGHDT and CDR2 YYEEEE.

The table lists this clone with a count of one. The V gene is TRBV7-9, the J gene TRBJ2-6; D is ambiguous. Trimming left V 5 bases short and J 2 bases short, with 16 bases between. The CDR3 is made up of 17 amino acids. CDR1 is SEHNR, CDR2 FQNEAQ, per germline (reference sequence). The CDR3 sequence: CASSPPPDGAGANVLTF. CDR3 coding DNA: TGTGCCAGCAGCCCACCGCCTGACGGAGCTGGGGCCAACGTCCTGACTTTC.

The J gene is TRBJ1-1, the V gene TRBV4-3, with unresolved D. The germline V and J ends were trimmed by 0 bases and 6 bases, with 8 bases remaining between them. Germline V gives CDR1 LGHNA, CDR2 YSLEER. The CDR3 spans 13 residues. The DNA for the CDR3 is TGCGCCAGCAGCCAAGATCTAGGAGCTGAAGCTTTCTTT. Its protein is CASSQDLGAEAFF.

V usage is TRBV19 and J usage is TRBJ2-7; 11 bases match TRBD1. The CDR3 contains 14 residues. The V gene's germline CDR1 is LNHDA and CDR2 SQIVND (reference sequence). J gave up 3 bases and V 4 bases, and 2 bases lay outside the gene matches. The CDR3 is CASSSGTGGYEQYF. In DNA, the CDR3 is TGTGCCAGTAGTAGCGGGACAGGGGGCTACGAGCAGTACTTC.

This chain's CDR3 is CASSSTGRTGELFF. In DNA, the CDR3 is TGTGCCAGCAGCTCTACAGGCAGGACCGGGGAGCTGTTTTTT. This sequence joins TRBV9 and TRBJ2-2, with D perhaps TRBD1 (5 bases). This CDR3 has 14 amino acids. Trimming took off 4 bases at V and 5 bases at J, with 12 bases between the two ends. CDR1 is SGDLS and CDR2 is YYNGEE in the germline V gene.

CDR3 region: CASSSRDRIYNEQFF. In DNA form, the CDR3 reads TGTGCCAGCAGCTCCCGGGACAGAATTTACAATGAGCAGTTCTTC. V gene TRBV5-8 combines with J gene TRBJ2-1, with TRBD1 identical over 7 bases. The length of the CDR3 is 15 residues. Germline values: CDR1 SGHTS, CDR2 YDEGEE. Germline trimming cut 3 bases from V and 4 bases from J; bases unmatched to any gene: 7.

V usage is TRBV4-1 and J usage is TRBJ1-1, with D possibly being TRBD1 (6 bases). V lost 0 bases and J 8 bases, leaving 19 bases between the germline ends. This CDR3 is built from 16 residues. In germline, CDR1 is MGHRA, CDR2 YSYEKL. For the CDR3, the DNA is TGCGCCAGCAGCCAAGACGGGGGGAGGGGGAACAAGGAAGCTTTCTTT. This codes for CASSQDGGRGNKEAFF.

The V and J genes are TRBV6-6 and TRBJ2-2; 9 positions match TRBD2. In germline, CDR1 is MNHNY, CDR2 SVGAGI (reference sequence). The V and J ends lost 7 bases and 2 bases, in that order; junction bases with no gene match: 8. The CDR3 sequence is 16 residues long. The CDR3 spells CASTNAGGHNTGELFF. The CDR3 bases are TGTGCCAGCACTAACGCGGGGGGGCATAACACCGGGGAGCTGTTTTTT.

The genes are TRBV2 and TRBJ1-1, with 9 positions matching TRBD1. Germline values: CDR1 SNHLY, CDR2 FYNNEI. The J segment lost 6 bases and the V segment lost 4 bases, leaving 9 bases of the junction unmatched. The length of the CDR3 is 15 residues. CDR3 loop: CASSGYDRGDPEAFF. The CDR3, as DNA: TGTGCCAGCAGTGGTTATGACAGGGGGGACCCTGAAGCTTTCTTT. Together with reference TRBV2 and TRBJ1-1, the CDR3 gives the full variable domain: EPEVTQTPSHQVTQMGQEVILRCVPISNHLYFYWYRQILGQKVEFLVSFYNNEISEKSEIFDDQFSVERPDGSNFTLKIRSTKLEDSAMYFCASSGYDRGDPEAFFGQGTRLTVV.

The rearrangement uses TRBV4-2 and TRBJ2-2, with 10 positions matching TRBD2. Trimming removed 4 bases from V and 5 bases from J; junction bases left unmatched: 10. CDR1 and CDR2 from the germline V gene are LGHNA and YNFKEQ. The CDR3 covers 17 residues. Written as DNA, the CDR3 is TGTGCCAGCAGCCGGAAGACGAGCGGGGGGGCTACCGGGGAGCTGTTTTTT. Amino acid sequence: CASSRKTSGGATGELFF.

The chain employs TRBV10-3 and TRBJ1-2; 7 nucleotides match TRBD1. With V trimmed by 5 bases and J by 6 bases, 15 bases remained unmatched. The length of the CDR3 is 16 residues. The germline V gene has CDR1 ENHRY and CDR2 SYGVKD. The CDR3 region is CAISQLDRAIYHGYTF. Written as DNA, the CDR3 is TGTGCCATCAGTCAACTCGACAGGGCCATCTACCATGGCTACACCTTC.

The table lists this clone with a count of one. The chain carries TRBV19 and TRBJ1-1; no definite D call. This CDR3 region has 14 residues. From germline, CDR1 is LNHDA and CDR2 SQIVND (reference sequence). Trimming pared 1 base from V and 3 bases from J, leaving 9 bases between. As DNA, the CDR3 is TGTGCCAGTAGTATAGGAGTTTTGGACACTGAAGCTTTCTTT. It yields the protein CASSIGVLDTEAFF.